The 28 T cell receptor beta chains presented below share a single source sample, sequenced in a study of shared clonotypes between healthy human individuals. Sequencing used immunoSEQ multiplex PCR; TCRdb keeps in-frame clones, though not all of them. Among more than 600,000 clones listed, just over 90% were seen once. Naive CD8 cells, CD45RO-negative and positively selected for CCR7, excluded terminally differentiated effector memory CD45RA+ cells. Material: naive CD8+ T cells sorted from blood. These receptors all stem from a man aged 25-45 years in good health.

The chain has TRBV10-3 and TRBJ2-5, with D uncertain. The CDR3 covers 13 residues. Germline CDR1 and CDR2: ENHRY and SYGVKD. Trimming removed 2 bases at V and 2 bases at J, with 6 bases between. The CDR3 DNA follows: TGTGCCATCAGTGAGCTGGCTCAAGAGACCCAGTACTTC. The encoded protein is CAISELAQETQYF.

The chain uses TRBV11-1 and TRBJ2-7; 9 bases agree with TRBD2. The CDR3 is 18 residues long. V shed 5 bases, J shed 2 bases, and the junction held 16 bases outside the gene matches. Germline lookup yields CDR1 SGHAT and CDR2 FQDESV (reference sequence). The CDR3 bases are TGTGCCAGCAGCGGCGCTATTCATGCGGGAGGGCCGACCTACGAGCAGTACTTC. It translates to CASSGAIHAGGPTYEQYF.

The V gene is TRBV27, the J gene TRBJ2-7; 9 bases map to TRBD1. This CDR3 comprises 12 residues. V dropped 6 bases and J dropped 3; count of bases not matched to a gene: 0. CDR1 is MNHEY, CDR2 SMNVEV, per germline (reference sequence). The CDR3: CASRGQGYEQYF. The CDR3 DNA is TGTGCCAGCAGGGGACAGGGCTACGAGCAGTACTTC.

The chain links TRBV25-1 to TRBJ2-3; 13 nucleotides match TRBD2. CDR1 MGHDK and CDR2 SYGVNS come from the germline V gene. The CDR3 has 15 amino acids. V was clipped by 6 bases and J by 6 bases; unmatched bases: 6. CDR3 DNA sequence: TGTGCCAGCAGCCGGACTAGCGGGAGCTTGGATACGCAGTATTTT. Translating it yields CASSRTSGSLDTQYF.

The J gene is TRBJ2-7, the V gene TRBV5-8; D tentatively fits TRBD1 or TRBD2 (5 bases each). V lost 5 bases and J lost 3, with 27 bases in between. The CDR3 is 18 residues long. Germline V gene lookup returns CDR1 SGHTS and CDR2 YDEGEE. The CDR3 DNA reads TGTGCCAGCAGAAGCACAGGCCCAGGAGTCTGGGACGTCTACGAGCAGTACTTC. Amino acid sequence: CASRSTGPGVWDVYEQYF.

The V call is TRBV10-3, the J call TRBJ1-1; D remains unclear. This CDR3 is built from 12 residues. Deletions cut 10 bases from V and 2 bases from J, with 11 bases between. CDR1 and CDR2 from the germline V gene are ENHRY and SYGVKD. The CDR3 DNA reads as TGTGCCACCACCCGGGGTAACACTGAAGCTTTCTTT. Residues: CATTRGNTEAFF.

V is TRBV2 and J is TRBJ1-3; D is possibly TRBD1 (5 bases). The CDR3 consists of 16 residues. V was shortened by 4 bases and J by 4 bases, with 17 bases between the two germline ends. CDR1 and CDR2 (germline): SNHLY, FYNNEI. The CDR3 reads CASSAGRGISGNTIYF. CDR3 in DNA: TGTGCCAGCAGTGCCGGGCGGGGGATATCGGGAAACACCATATATTTT.

The chain uses TRBV27 and TRBJ2-7; tentative D call: TRBD2 (5 bases). V lost 9 bases to trimming and J lost 4 bases, with 19 bases between them. From germline, CDR1 is MNHEY and CDR2 SMNVEV (reference sequence). The CDR3 loop spans 14 amino acids. This CDR3 reads CASGSRRTGYEQYF. The CDR3 nucleotides are TGTGCCAGTGGGTCGAGGCGCACGGGGTACGAGCAGTACTTC.

DNA of the CDR3: TGTGCCAGTAGTCTACTCGGCGGCAGCTTAGGAGCTTTCTTT. This translates into CASSLLGGSLGAFF. This chain links TRBV19 with TRBJ1-1, with D hard to call. The CDR3 contains 14 residues. Germline-derived CDR1 and CDR2 are LNHDA and SQIVND (reference sequence). V was shortened by 5 bases and J by 10 bases, with 20 bases between the two germline ends.

CDR3 sequence: CASSLLAPPGVDTQYF. CDR3 nucleotides: TGCGCCAGCAGCTTGCTTGCCCCTCCGGGAGTTGATACGCAGTATTTT. The J gene is TRBJ2-3, the V gene TRBV5-1; maybe TRBD2 (6 bases). V was cut by 1 base and J by 6 bases, with 18 bases left in between. Germline CDR1 and CDR2: SGHRS and YFSETQ. The CDR3 covers 16 residues.

The chain combines TRBV6-5 with TRBJ2-1; 11 bases line up with TRBD2. CDR1 is MNHEY, CDR2 SVGAGI, per germline. The CDR3 spans 15 residues. The V segment lost 2 bases and the J segment 8 bases; nucleotides outside the gene matches: 5. CDR3 region: CASSYRLAGGYEQFF. DNA for the CDR3: TGTGCCAGCAGTTACCGATTAGCGGGAGGGTATGAGCAGTTCTTC.

In this sample, this clone turned up once. The CDR3 spells CSATHYEQYF. CDR3 nucleotides: TGCAGTGCTACTCACTACGAGCAGTACTTC. The chain employs TRBV20-1 and TRBJ2-7; D gene uncertain. The germline V and J ends were trimmed by 4 bases and 3 bases, with 4 bases remaining between them. Germline loops: CDR1 DFQATT, CDR2 SNEGSKA (reference sequence). This CDR3 region has 10 residues.

The gene calls are TRBV28 and TRBJ2-7; TRBD2 might be the D (6 bases). V was shortened by 5 bases and J by 5 bases, with 19 bases between the two germline ends. The CDR3 covers 15 residues. Germline V lookup: CDR1 MDHEN, CDR2 SYDVKM. In nucleotides, the CDR3 is TGTGCCAGCAGTCCCGGAAGGCGGGGTGTCCACGAGCAGTACTTC. This translates into CASSPGRRGVHEQYF.

The J gene is TRBJ1-5, the V gene TRBV6-1; 7 bases are a match to TRBD1. V lost 5 bases, J lost 2 bases, and 9 bases stayed unmatched. The CDR3 runs 16 residues. Germline-derived CDR1 and CDR2 are MNHNS and SASEGT. CDR3: CASSQVRGQGNQPQHF. DNA of the CDR3: TGTGCCAGCAGTCAAGTACGCGGACAGGGCAATCAGCCCCAGCATTTT.

The chain carries TRBV7-2 and TRBJ1-4; 7 positions match TRBD1. Germline V gene data show CDR1 as SGHTA and CDR2 as FQGNSA. This CDR3 spans 15 amino acids. V lost 5 bases to trimming and J lost 7 bases; unmatched junction nucleotides: 10. CDR3 amino acids: CASSPGTELGEKLFF. In nucleotides, the CDR3 is TGTGCCAGCAGCCCCGGGACAGAGCTAGGTGAAAAACTGTTTTTT.

This clone was seen just once. The gene calls are TRBV30 and TRBJ2-7, with 11 bases lining up with TRBD2. Looked up from germline, CDR1 is GTSNPN and CDR2 is SVGIG (reference sequence). The CDR3 spans 13 residues. The J segment lost 3 bases and the V segment lost 3 bases, leaving 1 base of the junction unmatched. CDR3 DNA sequence: TGTGCCTGGAGGGGACTAGCGGTCTACGAGCAGTACTTC. Residues: CAWRGLAVYEQYF. The full variable domain, completed using reference TRBV30 and TRBJ2-7, is SQTIHQWPATLVQPVGSPLSLECTVEGTSNPNLYWYRQAAGRGLQLLFYSVGIGQISSEVPQNLSASRPQDRQFILSSKKLLLSDSGFYLCAWRGLAVYEQYFGPGTRLTVT.

This chain uses TRBV29-1 with TRBJ2-7; tentatively, D is TRBD1 (6 bases). With 3 bases removed from V and 2 bases from J, the gap between germline ends came to 11 bases. The CDR3 has 13 residues. Germline CDR1 and CDR2: SQVTM and ANQGSEA. CDR3 region: CSVDRDNTYEQYF. The CDR3 DNA reads as TGCAGCGTTGATCGGGACAACACCTACGAGCAGTACTTC.

The chain employs TRBV27 and TRBJ1-2, with a possible D match to TRBD1 (5 bases). The CDR3 contains 13 residues. Germline loops: CDR1 MNHEY, CDR2 SMNVEV (reference sequence). V lost 5 bases and J 5 bases, leaving 12 bases between the germline ends. CDR3 coding DNA: TGTGCCAGCAGTACCGGGGCATCGTATGGCTACACCTTC. Translation: CASSTGASYGYTF.

This rearrangement joins TRBV5-1 to TRBJ1-1; the match to TRBD1 covers 10 bases. The CDR3 has 16 amino acids. Looked up from germline, CDR1 is SGHRS and CDR2 is YFSETQ. V lost 0 bases and J lost 0; bases outside the gene matches: 2. CDR3: CASSLAGQGMNTEAFF. The CDR3 region has the DNA TGCGCCAGCAGCTTGGCGGGACAGGGGATGAACACTGAAGCTTTCTTT.

This clone was seen once. This CDR3 is also generated by other DNA sequences in the sample. The gene calls are TRBV5-1 and TRBJ2-1; no firm D call. The ends were cut back, 0 bases at V and 8 bases at J, with 3 bases in the middle. Germline CDR1 and CDR2: SGHRS and YFSETQ. There are 11 residues in the CDR3. CDR3 protein: CASSLVDEQFF. DNA for the CDR3: TGCGCCAGCAGCTTGGTTGATGAGCAGTTCTTC. The full variable domain, its missing parts supplied by reference TRBV5-1 and TRBJ2-1, is KAGVTQTPRYLIKTRGQQVTLSCSPISGHRSVSWYQQTPGQGLQFLFEYFSETQRNKGNFPGRFSGRQFSNSRSEMNVSTLELGDSALYLCASSLVDEQFFGPGTRLTVL.

This chain joins TRBV19 and TRBJ2-7; D remains unclear. Trimming removed 1 base from V and 0 bases from J, with 10 bases in between. The CDR3 runs 15 residues. Germline V gives CDR1 LNHDA, CDR2 SQIVND (reference sequence). CDR3 bases: TGTGCCAGTAGTATAGTCGTCGGAAGCTCCTACGAGCAGTACTTC. Its protein product is CASSIVVGSSYEQYF. The full variable domain, rest sourced from reference TRBV19 and TRBJ2-7, is DGGITQSPKYLFRKEGQNVTLSCEQNLNHDAMYWYRQDPGQGLRLIYYSQIVNDFQKGDIAEGYSVSREKKESFPLTVTSAQKNPTAFYLCASSIVVGSSYEQYFGPGTRLTVT.

The V gene is TRBV28, the J gene TRBJ2-7; D ambiguous. There are 13 residues in the CDR3. The V and J ends lost 11 bases and 4 bases respectively, with 18 bases between them. CDR1 and CDR2 from the germline V gene are MDHEN and SYDVKM. The CDR3 nucleotides read TGTGCCCTGTTACCCCCATATACGTACGAGCAGTACTTC. Its translation is CALLPPYTYEQYF.

A note on this clone: The same CDR3 is also encoded by other DNA sequences in this sample. The V and J genes are TRBV28 and TRBJ2-7; 10 bases match TRBD1. CDR1 and CDR2 from the germline V gene are MDHEN and SYDVKM. J gave up 6 bases and V 2 bases, and 4 bases lay outside the gene matches. This CDR3 region has 14 residues. In DNA form, the CDR3 reads TGTGCCAGCAGTTTAACCGGGACAGGGGTCGAGCAGTACTTC. It specifies CASSLTGTGVEQYF.

The rearrangement uses TRBV6-5 and TRBJ2-2; D remains unclear. CDR3 length: 12 residues. V was cut by 9 bases and J by 6 bases, with 11 bases left in between. CDR1 is MNHEY, CDR2 SVGAGI, per germline. CDR3 sequence: CASNTDAGELFF. The CDR3 DNA sequence: TGTGCCAGTAATACGGATGCCGGGGAGCTGTTTTTT.

This chain links TRBV19 with TRBJ2-1, with 10 bases lining up with TRBD2. Germline values: CDR1 LNHDA, CDR2 SQIVND (reference sequence). V was pared by 7 bases and J by 0 bases, with 12 bases of the junction left unmatched. CDR3 size: 18 residues. The CDR3 DNA is TGTGCCAGTAAAGGAGGACTAGCGGAAAAAAACTCCTACAATGAGCAGTTCTTC. Translated, it gives CASKGGLAEKNSYNEQFF.

This chain links TRBV6-6 with TRBJ1-1; 8 positions agree with TRBD1. The germline gives CDR1 MNHNY, CDR2 SVGAGI (reference sequence). Trimming removed 6 bases from V and 7 bases from J; junction bases left unmatched: 4. This CDR3 contains 12 residues. The CDR3 is CASSPDRGEAFF. The CDR3 DNA is TGTGCCAGCAGCCCCGACAGGGGTGAAGCTTTCTTT.

The chain combines TRBV2 with TRBJ1-4; D is perhaps TRBD1 (6 bases). Germline V gene lookup returns CDR1 SNHLY and CDR2 FYNNEI. Between the trimmed V and J ends, which lost 8 bases and 8 bases, there was a span of 21 bases. The CDR3 is 15 residues long. In nucleotides, the CDR3 is TGTGCCAGCCGATACCCGAGGGGGGTTAACGAAAAACTGTTTTTT. Amino acids: CASRYPRGVNEKLFF.

The gene calls are TRBV2 and TRBJ2-3, with TRBD1 matching over 8 bases. The CDR3 has 13 residues. Losses at the gene ends were 6 bases for V and 4 bases for J; bases not matched to a gene: 3. Germline V CDR1 and CDR2: SNHLY, FYNNEI. As DNA, the CDR3 is TGTGCCAGCAGGGCGACAGGGGCAGATACGCAGTATTTT. Translated, it gives CASRATGADTQYF.